This TCR beta chain was retrieved from a study of beta chain features in type 1 diabetes. The wider study: Across every sample, about 100 million sorted cells were examined in total.

Study-level findings and limits: A greater similarity of naive, central memory and Treg TCRB repertoires was seen among patients than among healthy donors. Researchers report that Type 1 diabetes patients had moderately but significantly shorter TCRB CDR3s across all four CD4+ subsets.

The CDR3 covers 15 residues. Germline loops: CDR1 SGHTS, CDR2 YDEGEE. V lost 0 bases, J lost 4 bases, and 11 bases lay in between. The sequenced template was cDNA made from the entire isolated RNA. Method: immunoSEQ multiplex PCR; TCRdb's copy keeps in-frame clones and lacks some. The sample includes around 280,000 clones, 14% to 15% of them seen just once. This clone was counted only a few times. Its cognate antigen is unknown. The rearrangement joins TRBV5-8 to TRBJ2-1; TRBD2 might be the D (6 bases). This TCR came from a man aged 18-30 years with type 1 diabetes. Sequencing used naive CD4+ T cells from blood. The CDR3 is CASSLDLAKYNEQFF. DNA of the CDR3: TGTGCCAGCAGCTTGGACCTAGCGAAGTACAATGAGCAGTTCTTC.